This T cell receptor (beta chain) was observed in a study of cytomegalovirus exposure and HLA in healthy donors. Study-wide background: HLA-typed donors contributed 65 million to 95 million unique TCRs, which were held in an early data release.

Notes on this clone: Its matching antigen is unknown.

Study results and caveats: Reports state that TCR beta sequences accurately predicted most subjects' HLA-A and HLA-B alleles.

The CDR3 runs to 13 residues. CDR1 is MNHNS, CDR2 SASEGT, per germline. Trimming removed 7 bases from V and 10 bases from J, with 14 bases in between. The study ran its PCR with 60 Vbeta and 13 Jbeta primers. Measured with immunoSEQ multiplex PCR; TCRdb has only the in-frame clones, and not every one. The sample carries 100,000 to 150,000 clones, approximately 78% recorded once. The TCR sequence derives from a woman aged 45-60 years in good health and CMV-seropositive. The V gene is TRBV6-1, the J gene TRBJ1-6; D remains unclear. The specimen sequenced was PBMCs. In nucleotides, the CDR3 is TGTGCCAGCACGGTCGTGGGCACATCACCCCTCCACTTT. This gives the protein CASTVVGTSPLHF.